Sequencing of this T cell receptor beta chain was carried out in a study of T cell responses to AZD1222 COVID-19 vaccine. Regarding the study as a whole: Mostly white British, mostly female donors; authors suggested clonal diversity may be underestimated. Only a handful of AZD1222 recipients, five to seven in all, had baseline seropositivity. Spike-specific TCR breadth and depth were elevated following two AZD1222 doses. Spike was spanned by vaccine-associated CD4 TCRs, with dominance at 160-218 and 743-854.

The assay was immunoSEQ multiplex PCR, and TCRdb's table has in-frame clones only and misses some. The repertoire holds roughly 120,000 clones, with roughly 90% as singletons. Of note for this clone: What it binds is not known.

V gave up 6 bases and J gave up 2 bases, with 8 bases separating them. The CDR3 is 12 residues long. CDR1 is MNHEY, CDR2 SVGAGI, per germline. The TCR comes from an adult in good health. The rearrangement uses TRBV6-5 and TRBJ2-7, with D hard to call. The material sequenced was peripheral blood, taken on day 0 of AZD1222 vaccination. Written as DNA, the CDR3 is TGTGCCAGCAGCTCAATTCCCTACGAGCAGTACTTC. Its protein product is CASSSIPYEQYF.